Listed below are T cell receptor beta chains from one sample, sequenced in a study of T-cell reconstitution after alpha-beta-depleted transplantation in children. TCRdb itself ran the PCR reads through MiXCR, one entry per CDR3 protein. The sample records over 150,000 distinct CDR3 sequences, approximately 6.3% being singletons. This specimen consisted of PBMCs, obtained before TCRalphabeta/CD19-depleted stem cell transplant. The source of these receptors is a boy aged 2 to 9 with acute lymphoblastic leukemia, due to receive a stem cell transplant. Both conserved end residues are part of each CDR3. The D gene is left open where the match is weak. Clone size is stated in some rows and not others, as once, few, many or a class when expanded.

. TRBJ1-2 TRBV29-1 many TGCAGCGTTTGGGCAGCCTATGGCTACACCTTC CSVWAAYGYTF
TRBD1 TRBJ2-3 TRBV5-1 many TGCGCCAGCAGGCTGGGACAGGGGAGTAACACAGATACGCAGTATTTT CASRLGQGSNTDTQYF
. TRBJ2-5 TRBV6-5 many TGTGCCAGCAGTTACTCGTACAGGAAAGACCAAGAGACCCAGTACTTC CASSYSYRKDQETQYF
TRBD1 TRBJ2-7 TRBV28 many TGTGCCAGCAGTTCGCCCACAGGGGGCACGCAGTACTTC CASSSPTGGTQYF
. TRBJ2-5 TRBV5-1 many TGCGCCAGCAGTGAACAGGGTGGGGAGGAGACCCAGTACTTC CASSEQGGEETQYF
. TRBJ2-3 TRBV7-2 few TGTGCCAGCAGCTTTAGAGCCCTGCCCACAGATACGCAGTATTTT CASSFRALPTDTQYF
. TRBJ2-3 TRBV29-1 many TGCAGCGTTGAAGAGGGGACGGGGGCTACAGATACGCAGTATTTT CSVEEGTGATDTQYF
. TRBJ2-7 TRBV5-1 . TGCGCCAGCAGCTTGGGGCGGGGAAACCGCTACGAGCAGTACTTC CASSLGRGNRYEQYF
TRBD2 TRBJ2-1 TRBV10-3 many TGTGCCATCAGTGAGTCGATGGCGGGAGACGGCTACAATGAGCAGTTCTTC CAISESMAGDGYNEQFF
. TRBJ1-6 TRBV28 . TGTGCCAGCGACGAAGGCTCCTATAATTCACCCCTCCACTTT CASDEGSYNSPLHF
. TRBJ2-1 TRBV7-2 many TGTGCCAGCAGCTTAGACAGGGACAATGAGCAGTTCTTC CASSLDRDNEQFF
. TRBJ2-5 TRBV3-1 many TGTGCCAGCAGCCAACTTCACGGTCCCGTTGGGGAGACCCAGTACTTC CASSQLHGPVGETQYF
. TRBJ1-5 TRBV10-3 few TGTGCCATCAGTGAGGTGCCTCGAGGGGGTGGCGCCCAGCCCCAGCATTTT CAISEVPRGGGAQPQHF
TRBD1 TRBJ1-2 TRBV28 many TGTGCCAGCAGCCCTGTCAGGGGGCAAGGTGGCTACACCTTC CASSPVRGQGGYTF
TRBD2 TRBJ2-1 TRBV11-2 many TGTGCCAGCAGCTTAGATAGCGGGAGGGCCGGTTACGATGAGCAGTTCTTC CASSLDSGRAGYDEQFF
TRBD1 TRBJ1-2 TRBV6-1 few TGTGCCAGCAGTATAACCGGGACAGGGGTCTTCTATGGCTACACCTTC CASSITGTGVFYGYTF
. TRBJ2-5 TRBV7-9 . TGTGCCAGCAGCTCCCCCGGGGAGAGTCAAGAGACCCAGTACTTC CASSSPGESQETQYF
TRBD2 TRBJ2-1 TRBV15 many TGTGCCACCAGCACAGGATGGGGGGGAGCTCGGGATGAGCAGTTCTTC CATSTGWGGARDEQFF
. TRBJ1-1 TRBV12-3/TRBV12-4 many TGTGCCAGCAGTCCCAACACCCGGTCTGAAGCTTTCTTT CASSPNTRSEAFF
. TRBJ2-5 TRBV20-1 . TGCAGTGCCCAGCAGAGAGAAGAGACCCAGTACTTC CSAQQREETQYF
. TRBJ2-4 TRBV19 . TGTGCCAGTAGTATCGATCCTCTAGCCAAAAACATTCAGTACTTC CASSIDPLAKNIQYF
. TRBJ2-1 TRBV20-1 many TGCAGTGCTAGAGATAGCCACAGGGATGAGCAGTTCTTC CSARDSHRDEQFF
. TRBJ2-7 TRBV5-1 many TGCGCCAGCACCACAAAGGTGCAGGCCAGCTCCTACGAGCAGTACTTC CASTTKVQASSYEQYF
. TRBJ1-2 TRBV11-2 . TGTGCCAGCAGCTTAGTTCAGGTAGCCTCAAGCTATGGCTACACCTTC CASSLVQVASSYGYTF
TRBD2 TRBJ2-3 TRBV7-8 many TGTGCCAGCACCATGGCGTCTAGCGGGGGCCTTAGCACAGATACGCAGTATTTT CASTMASSGGLSTDTQYF
TRBD2 TRBJ2-5 TRBV20-1 . TGCAGTGCTAGAGTTCCAGGCATCTCCGGCGGGAGATTTGAGACCCAGTACTTC CSARVPGISGGRFETQYF
TRBD2 TRBJ2-3 TRBV27 many TGTGCCAGCAGTAAACCGGGGGGGGCAGATACGCAGTATTTT CASSKPGGADTQYF
. TRBJ1-1 TRBV12-3/TRBV12-4 many TGTGCCAGCAGTGGTCTCGGGACGGTGAACACTGAAGCTTTCTTT CASSGLGTVNTEAFF
TRBD1 TRBJ2-3 TRBV7-2 many TGTGCCAGCAGCGGACAGGGAGATACGCAGTATTTT CASSGQGDTQYF
. TRBJ2-5 TRBV15 many TGTGCCACCAGCAGGAGCTCGGGCCAGATAGAGACCCAGTACTTC CATSRSSGQIETQYF
. TRBJ2-2 TRBV7-9 many TGTGCCAGCAGCAGGCCTGGAGTATACGGGGAGCTGTTTTTT CASSRPGVYGELFF
TRBD2 TRBJ2-5 TRBV5-1 many TGCGCCAGCAGCTTGAAAGTAGCGGGGCCAGAGACCCAGTACTTC CASSLKVAGPETQYF
TRBD2 TRBJ2-3 TRBV7-3 many TGTGCCAGCAGCCCCCAGCGGGGGGACCAGTATTTT CASSPQRGDQYF
. TRBJ2-5 TRBV20-1 few TGCAGTGCTAGAGATCCTCTCCTGGGGCAAGAGACCCAGTACTTC CSARDPLLGQETQYF
TRBD1 TRBJ1-2 TRBV14 . TGTGCCAGCAGCCAAGCCTCGGACAGGAGTTATGGCTACACCTTC CASSQASDRSYGYTF
. TRBJ1-2 TRBV10-2 . TGCGCCAGCAGTGAGTCGCGGAGGGACGGTGGCTACACCTTC CASSESRRDGGYTF
TRBD2 TRBJ2-7 TRBV5-1 few TGCGCCAGCACCCTAGTTGGGGGGGGTGAGCAGTACTTC CASTLVGGGEQYF
. TRBJ2-1 TRBV5-1 few TGCGCCAGCAGCTTGGTACCCGGGAATGAGCAGTTCTTC CASSLVPGNEQFF
TRBD1 TRBJ2-3 TRBV5-8 few TGTGCCAGCAGCCTGAGACGGGGACAGTTACACACAGATACGCAGTATTTT CASSLRRGQLHTDTQYF
TRBD2 TRBJ2-7 TRBV12-3/TRBV12-4 few TGTGCCAGCAGTCTTAGCGGGGGATCCTCTACGAAGCAGTACTTC CASSLSGGSSTKQYF
. TRBJ1-1 TRBV7-2 many TGTGCCAGCAGCCCTCAAGGGGGGGCCGCTGAAGCTTTCTTT CASSPQGGAAEAFF
TRBD1 TRBJ1-6 TRBV28 few TGTGCCAGCAGTGAACCGGGACAGGGGATTTCGGCCCATAATTCACCCCTCCACTTT CASSEPGQGISAHNSPLHF
. TRBJ1-4 TRBV27 many TGTGCCAGCAAGGTCACCCAGGGATCGGATGAAAAACTGTTTTTT CASKVTQGSDEKLFF
TRBD1 TRBJ2-7 TRBV15 . TGTGCCACCAGCAGAGATAGGACAGGGTCGGACGAGCAGTACTTC CATSRDRTGSDEQYF
. TRBJ2-2 TRBV20-1 many TGCAGTGCCCATAGTACCGGGGAGCTGTTTTTT CSAHSTGELFF
TRBD1 TRBJ2-1 TRBV5-5 few TGTGCCAGCAGGATCGGAAATCAGGACAGGGCCCTCTACAATGAGCAGTTCTTC CASRIGNQDRALYNEQFF
. TRBJ2-3 TRBV5-1 many TGCGCCAGCAGCTTGGAGGCAGGGCGCACAGATACGCAGTATTTT CASSLEAGRTDTQYF
. TRBJ1-6 TRBV27 many TGTGCCAGCACCTCGAGGGAAACTAATTCACCCCTCCACTTT CASTSRETNSPLHF
. TRBJ1-2 TRBV6-5 few TGTGCCAGCAGTTACTCGACTTTGGGAGGGGGCTACACCTTC CASSYSTLGGGYTF
. TRBJ2-6 TRBV25-1 few TGTGCCAGCAGTGAGGGTGGCTCTGGGGCCAACGTCCTGACTTTC CASSEGGSGANVLTF
TRBD2 TRBJ2-3 TRBV28 many TGTGCCAGCAGCCTAGGCCCTTTCGGAGCGGGGGTAAGGGGGGCAGATACGCAGTATTTT CASSLGPFGAGVRGADTQYF
TRBD1 TRBJ1-1 TRBV7-9 many TGTGCCAGCAGCTCAAGTGACAGGGGGAACACTGAAGCTTTCTTT CASSSSDRGNTEAFF
. TRBJ2-7 TRBV5-6 many TGTGCCAGCAGCTTGGTTCTAGACCGCGAGCAGTACTTC CASSLVLDREQYF
. TRBJ1-1 TRBV2 many TGTGCCAGCATCGGAGGGGAAGCTTTCTTT CASIGGEAFF
. TRBJ2-5 TRBV10-3 many TGTGCCATCAGTGACATCGGAGAGACCCAGTACTTC CAISDIGETQYF
TRBD2 TRBJ2-5 TRBV2 many TGTGCCAGTTATGAAACTAGCGGGGCGGAGACCCAGTACTTC CASYETSGAETQYF
. TRBJ1-4 TRBV27 . TGTGCCAGCAGGGGACCGGGAAGGGAAAAACTGTTTTTT CASRGPGREKLFF
TRBD2 TRBJ2-3 TRBV19 . TGTGCCAGCACGGGAACTAGCGGTTTAGATACGCAGTATTTT CASTGTSGLDTQYF
TRBD2 TRBJ2-1 TRBV4-3 few TGCGCCAGCAGCCAAGGCCTAGCGGGGGGGCATGAGCAGTTCTTC CASSQGLAGGHEQFF
. TRBJ1-5 TRBV7-6 few TGTGCCAGCAGCTTAGATGGGACACAAAATCAGCCCCAGCATTTT CASSLDGTQNQPQHF